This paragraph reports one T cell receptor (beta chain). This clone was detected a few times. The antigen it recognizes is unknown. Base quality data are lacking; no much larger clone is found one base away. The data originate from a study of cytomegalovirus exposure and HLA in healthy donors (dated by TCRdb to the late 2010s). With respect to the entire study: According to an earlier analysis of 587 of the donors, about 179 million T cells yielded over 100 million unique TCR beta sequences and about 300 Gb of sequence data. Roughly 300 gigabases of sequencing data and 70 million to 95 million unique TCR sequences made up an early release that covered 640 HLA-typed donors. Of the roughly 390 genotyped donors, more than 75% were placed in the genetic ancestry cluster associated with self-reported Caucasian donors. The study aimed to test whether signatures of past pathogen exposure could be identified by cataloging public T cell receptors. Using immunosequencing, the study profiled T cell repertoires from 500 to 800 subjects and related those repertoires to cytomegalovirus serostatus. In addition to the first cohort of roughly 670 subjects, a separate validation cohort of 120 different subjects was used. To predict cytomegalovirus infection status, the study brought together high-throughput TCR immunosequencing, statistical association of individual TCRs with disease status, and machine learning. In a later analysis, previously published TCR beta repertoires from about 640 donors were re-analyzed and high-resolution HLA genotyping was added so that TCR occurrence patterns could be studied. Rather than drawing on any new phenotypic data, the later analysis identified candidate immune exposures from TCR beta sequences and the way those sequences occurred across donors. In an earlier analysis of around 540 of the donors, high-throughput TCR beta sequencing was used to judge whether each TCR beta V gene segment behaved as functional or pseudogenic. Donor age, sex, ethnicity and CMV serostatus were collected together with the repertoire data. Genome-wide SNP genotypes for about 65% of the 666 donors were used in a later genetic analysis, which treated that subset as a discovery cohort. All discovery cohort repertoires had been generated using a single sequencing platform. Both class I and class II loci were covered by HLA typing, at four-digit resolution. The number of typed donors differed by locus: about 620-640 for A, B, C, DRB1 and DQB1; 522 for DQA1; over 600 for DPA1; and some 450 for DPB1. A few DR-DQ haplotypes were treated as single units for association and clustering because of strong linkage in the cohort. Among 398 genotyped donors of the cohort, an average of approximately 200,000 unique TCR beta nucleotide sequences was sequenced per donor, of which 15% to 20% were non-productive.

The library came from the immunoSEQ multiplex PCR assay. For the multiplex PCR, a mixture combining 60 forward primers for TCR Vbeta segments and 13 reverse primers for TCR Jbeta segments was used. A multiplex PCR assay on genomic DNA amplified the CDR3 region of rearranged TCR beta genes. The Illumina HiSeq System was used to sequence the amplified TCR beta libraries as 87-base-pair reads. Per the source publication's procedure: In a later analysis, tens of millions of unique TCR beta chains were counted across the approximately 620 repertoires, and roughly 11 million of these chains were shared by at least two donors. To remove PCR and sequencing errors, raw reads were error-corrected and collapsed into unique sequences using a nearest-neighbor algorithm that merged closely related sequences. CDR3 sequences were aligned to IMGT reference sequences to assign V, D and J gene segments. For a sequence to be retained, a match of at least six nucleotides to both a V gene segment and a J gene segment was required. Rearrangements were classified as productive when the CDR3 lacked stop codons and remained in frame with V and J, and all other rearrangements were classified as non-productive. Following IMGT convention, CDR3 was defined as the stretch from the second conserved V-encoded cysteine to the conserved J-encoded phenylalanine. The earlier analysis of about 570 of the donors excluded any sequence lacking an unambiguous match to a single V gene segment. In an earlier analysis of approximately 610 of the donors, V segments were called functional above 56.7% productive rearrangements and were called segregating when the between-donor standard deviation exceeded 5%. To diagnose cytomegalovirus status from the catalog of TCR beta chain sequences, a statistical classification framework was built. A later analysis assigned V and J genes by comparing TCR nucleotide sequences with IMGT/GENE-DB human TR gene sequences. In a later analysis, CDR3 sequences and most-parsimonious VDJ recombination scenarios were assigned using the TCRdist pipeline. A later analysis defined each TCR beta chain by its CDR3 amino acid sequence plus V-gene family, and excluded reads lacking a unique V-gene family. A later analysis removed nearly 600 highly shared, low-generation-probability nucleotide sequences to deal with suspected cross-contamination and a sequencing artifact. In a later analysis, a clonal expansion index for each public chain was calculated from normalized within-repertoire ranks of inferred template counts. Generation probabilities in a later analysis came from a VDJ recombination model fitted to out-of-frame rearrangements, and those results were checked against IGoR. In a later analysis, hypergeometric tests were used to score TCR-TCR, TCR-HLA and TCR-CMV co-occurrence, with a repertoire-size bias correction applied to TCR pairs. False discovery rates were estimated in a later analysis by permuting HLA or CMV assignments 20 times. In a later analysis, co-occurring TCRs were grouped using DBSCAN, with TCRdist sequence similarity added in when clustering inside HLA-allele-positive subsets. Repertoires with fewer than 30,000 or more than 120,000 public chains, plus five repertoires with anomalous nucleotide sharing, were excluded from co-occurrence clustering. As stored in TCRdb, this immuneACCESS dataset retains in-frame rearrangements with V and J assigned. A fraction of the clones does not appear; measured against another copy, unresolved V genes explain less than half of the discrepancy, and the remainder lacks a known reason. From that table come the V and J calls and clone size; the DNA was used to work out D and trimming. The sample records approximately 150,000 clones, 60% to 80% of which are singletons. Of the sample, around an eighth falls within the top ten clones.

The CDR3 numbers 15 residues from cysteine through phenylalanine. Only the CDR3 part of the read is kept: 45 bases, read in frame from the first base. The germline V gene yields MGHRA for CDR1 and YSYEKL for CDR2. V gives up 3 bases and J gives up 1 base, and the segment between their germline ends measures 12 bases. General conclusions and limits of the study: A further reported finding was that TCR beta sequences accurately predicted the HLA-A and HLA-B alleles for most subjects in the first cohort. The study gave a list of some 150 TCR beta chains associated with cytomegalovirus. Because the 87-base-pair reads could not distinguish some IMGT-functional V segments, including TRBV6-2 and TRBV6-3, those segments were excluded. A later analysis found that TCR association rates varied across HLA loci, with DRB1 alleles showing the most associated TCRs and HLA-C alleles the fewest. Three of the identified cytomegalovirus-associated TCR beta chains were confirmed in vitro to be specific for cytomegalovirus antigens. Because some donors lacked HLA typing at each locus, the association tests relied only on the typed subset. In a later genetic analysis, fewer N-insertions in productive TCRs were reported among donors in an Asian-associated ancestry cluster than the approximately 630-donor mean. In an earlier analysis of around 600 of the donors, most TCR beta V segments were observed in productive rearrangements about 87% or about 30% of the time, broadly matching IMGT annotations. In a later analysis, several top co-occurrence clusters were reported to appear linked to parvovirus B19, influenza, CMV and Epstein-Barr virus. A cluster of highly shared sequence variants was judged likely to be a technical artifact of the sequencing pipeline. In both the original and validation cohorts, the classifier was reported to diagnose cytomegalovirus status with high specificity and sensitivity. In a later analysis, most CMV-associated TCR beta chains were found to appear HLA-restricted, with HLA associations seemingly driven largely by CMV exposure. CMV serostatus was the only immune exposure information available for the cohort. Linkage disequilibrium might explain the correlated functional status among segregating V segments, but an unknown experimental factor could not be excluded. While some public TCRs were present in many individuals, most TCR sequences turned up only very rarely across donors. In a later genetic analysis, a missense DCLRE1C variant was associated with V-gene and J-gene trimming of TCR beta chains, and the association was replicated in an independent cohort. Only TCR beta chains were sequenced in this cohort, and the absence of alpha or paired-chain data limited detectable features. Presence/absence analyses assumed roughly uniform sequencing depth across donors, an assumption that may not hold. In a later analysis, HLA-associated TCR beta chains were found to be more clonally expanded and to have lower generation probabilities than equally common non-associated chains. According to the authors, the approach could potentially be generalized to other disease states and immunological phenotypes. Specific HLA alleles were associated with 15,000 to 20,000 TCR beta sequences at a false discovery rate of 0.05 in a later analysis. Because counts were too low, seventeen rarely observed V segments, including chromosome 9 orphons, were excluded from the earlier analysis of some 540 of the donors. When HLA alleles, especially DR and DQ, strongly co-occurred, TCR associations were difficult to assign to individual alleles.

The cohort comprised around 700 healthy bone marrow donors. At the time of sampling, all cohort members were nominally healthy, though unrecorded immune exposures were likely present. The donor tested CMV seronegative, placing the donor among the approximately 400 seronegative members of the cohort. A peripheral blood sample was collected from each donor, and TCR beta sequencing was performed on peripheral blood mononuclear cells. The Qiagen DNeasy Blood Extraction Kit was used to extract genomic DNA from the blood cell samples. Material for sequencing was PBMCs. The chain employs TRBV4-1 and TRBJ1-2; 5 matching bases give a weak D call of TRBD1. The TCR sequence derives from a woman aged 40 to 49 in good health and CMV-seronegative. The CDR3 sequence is CASSQRTSNNYGYTF. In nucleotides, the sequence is TGCGCCAGCAGCCAGCGGACAAGCAATAACTATGGCTACACCTTC.